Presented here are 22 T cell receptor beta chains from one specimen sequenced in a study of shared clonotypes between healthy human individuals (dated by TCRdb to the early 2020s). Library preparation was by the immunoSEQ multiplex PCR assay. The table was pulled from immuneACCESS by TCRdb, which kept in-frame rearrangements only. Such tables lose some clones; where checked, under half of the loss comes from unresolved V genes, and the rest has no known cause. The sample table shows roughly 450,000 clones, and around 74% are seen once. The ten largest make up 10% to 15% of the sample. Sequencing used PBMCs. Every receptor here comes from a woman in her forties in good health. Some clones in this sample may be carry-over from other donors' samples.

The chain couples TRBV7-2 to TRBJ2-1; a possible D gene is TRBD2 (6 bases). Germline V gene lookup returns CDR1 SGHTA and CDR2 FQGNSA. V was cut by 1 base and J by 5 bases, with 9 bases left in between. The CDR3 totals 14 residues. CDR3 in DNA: TGTGCCAGCAGCTTAGACGGGAGCCACAATGAGCAGTTCTTC. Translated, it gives CASSLDGSHNEQFF. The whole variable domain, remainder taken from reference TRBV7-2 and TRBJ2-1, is GAGVSQSPSNKVTEKGKDVELRCDPISGHTALYWYRQSLGQGLEFLIYFQGNSAPDKSGLPSDRFSAERTGGSVSTLTIQRTQQEDSAVYLCASSLDGSHNEQFFGPGTRLTVL.

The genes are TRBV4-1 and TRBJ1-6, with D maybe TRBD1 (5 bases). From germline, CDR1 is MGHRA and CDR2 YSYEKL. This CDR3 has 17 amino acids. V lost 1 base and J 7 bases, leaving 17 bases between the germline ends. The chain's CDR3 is CASSQVAGTDLNSPLHF. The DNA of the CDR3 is TGCGCCAGCAGCCAAGTGGCCGGGACGGATCTGAATTCACCCCTCCACTTT.

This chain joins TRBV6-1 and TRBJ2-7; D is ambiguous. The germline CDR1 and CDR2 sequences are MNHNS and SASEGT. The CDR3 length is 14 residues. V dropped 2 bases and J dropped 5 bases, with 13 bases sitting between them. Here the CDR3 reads CASSESNTLDEQYF. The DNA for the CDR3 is TGTGCCAGCAGTGAAAGCAACACCCTCGACGAGCAGTACTTC.

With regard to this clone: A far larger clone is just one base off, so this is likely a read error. The CDR3 reads CAWSASPINQPQHF. The CDR3 nucleotides are TGTGCCTGGAGTGCATCGCCGATCAATCAGCCCCAGCATTTT. The V gene is TRBV30, the J gene TRBJ1-5, with D uncertain. This CDR3 is built from 14 residues. Trimming pared 1 base from V and 3 bases from J, leaving 10 bases between. Per the germline V gene, CDR1 is GTSNPN and CDR2 is SVGIG (reference sequence).

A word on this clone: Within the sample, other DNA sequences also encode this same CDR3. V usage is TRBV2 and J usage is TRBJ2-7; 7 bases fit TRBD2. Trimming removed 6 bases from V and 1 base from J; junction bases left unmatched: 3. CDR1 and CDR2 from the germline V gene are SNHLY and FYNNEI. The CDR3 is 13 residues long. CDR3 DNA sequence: TGTGCCAGCAGCAGCGGGACGTCCTACGAGCAGTACTTC. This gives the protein CASSSGTSYEQYF.

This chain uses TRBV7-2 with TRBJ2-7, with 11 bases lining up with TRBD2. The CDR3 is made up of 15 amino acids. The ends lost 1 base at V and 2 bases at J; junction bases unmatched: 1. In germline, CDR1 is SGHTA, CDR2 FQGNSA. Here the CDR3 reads CASSLVGLAAYEQYF. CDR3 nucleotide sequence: TGTGCCAGCAGCTTAGTGGGACTAGCGGCCTACGAGCAGTACTTC.

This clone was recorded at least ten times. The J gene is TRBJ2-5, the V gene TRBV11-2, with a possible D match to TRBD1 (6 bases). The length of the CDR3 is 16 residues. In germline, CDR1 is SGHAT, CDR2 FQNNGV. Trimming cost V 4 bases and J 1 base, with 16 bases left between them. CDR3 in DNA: TGTGCCAGCAGCTCAAACTCAGGGGCCCCCCAAGAGACCCAGTACTTC. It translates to CASSSNSGAPQETQYF. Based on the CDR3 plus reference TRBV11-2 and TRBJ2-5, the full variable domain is EAGVAQSPRYKIIEKRQSVAFWCNPISGHATLYWYQQILGQGPKLLIQFQNNGVVDDSQLPKDRFSAERLKGVDSTLKIQPAKLEDSAVYLCASSSNSGAPQETQYFGPGTRLLVL.

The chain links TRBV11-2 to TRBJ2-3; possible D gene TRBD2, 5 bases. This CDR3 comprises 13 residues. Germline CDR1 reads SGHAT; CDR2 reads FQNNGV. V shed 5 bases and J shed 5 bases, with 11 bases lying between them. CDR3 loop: CASSPNSVDTQYF. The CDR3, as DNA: TGTGCCAGCAGCCCGAATAGCGTAGATACGCAGTATTTT.

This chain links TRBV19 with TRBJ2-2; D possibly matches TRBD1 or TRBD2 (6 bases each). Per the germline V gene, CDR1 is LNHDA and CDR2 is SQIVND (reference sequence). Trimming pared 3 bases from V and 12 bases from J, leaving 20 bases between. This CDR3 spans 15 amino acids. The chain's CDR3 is CASSMEPGAANKLFF. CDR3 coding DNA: TGTGCCAGTAGTATGGAGCCGGGGGCAGCCAATAAGCTGTTTTTT. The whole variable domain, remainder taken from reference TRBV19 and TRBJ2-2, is DGGITQSPKYLFRKEGQNVTLSCEQNLNHDAMYWYRQDPGQGLRLIYYSQIVNDFQKGDIAEGYSVSREKKESFPLTVTSAQKNPTAFYLCASSMEPGAANKLFFGEGSRLTVL.

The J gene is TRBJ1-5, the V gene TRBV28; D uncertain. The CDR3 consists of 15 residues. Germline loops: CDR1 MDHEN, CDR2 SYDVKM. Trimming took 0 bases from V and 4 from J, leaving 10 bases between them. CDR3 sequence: CASSLWQTYNQPQHF. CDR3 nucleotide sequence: TGTGCCAGCAGTTTATGGCAGACTTATAATCAGCCCCAGCATTTT.

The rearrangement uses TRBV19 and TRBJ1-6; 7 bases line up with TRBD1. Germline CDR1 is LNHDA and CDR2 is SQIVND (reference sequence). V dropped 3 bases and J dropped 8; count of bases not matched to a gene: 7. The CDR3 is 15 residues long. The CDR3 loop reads CASSMQDRPDSPLHF. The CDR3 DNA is TGTGCCAGTAGTATGCAGGACAGGCCTGATTCACCCCTCCACTTT.

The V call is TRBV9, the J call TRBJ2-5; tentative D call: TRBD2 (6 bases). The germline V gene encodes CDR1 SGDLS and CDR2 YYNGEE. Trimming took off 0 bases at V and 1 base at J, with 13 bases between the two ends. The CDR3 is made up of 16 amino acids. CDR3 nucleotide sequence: TGTGCCAGCAGCGTAGAGCCTAGCGCGGCCCAAGAGACCCAGTACTTC. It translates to CASSVEPSAAQETQYF.

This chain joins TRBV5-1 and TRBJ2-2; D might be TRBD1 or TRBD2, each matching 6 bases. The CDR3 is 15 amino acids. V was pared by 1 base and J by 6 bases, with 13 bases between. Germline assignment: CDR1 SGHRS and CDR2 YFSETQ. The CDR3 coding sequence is TGCGCCAGCAGCTTGTCCGGGGGCGGGTCCGGGGAGCTGTTTTTT. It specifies CASSLSGGGSGELFF.

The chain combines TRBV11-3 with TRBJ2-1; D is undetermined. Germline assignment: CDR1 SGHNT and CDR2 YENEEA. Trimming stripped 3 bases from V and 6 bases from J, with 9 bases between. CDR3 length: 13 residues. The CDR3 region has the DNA TGTGCCAGCAGCTTGAGTAGGGTCAATGAGCAGTTCTTC. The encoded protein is CASSLSRVNEQFF. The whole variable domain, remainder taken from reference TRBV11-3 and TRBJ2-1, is EAGVVQSPRYKIIEKKQPVAFWCNPISGHNTLYWYLQNLGQGPELLIRYENEEAVDDSQLPKDRFSAERLKGVDSTLKIQPAELGDSAVYLCASSLSRVNEQFFGPGTRLTVL.

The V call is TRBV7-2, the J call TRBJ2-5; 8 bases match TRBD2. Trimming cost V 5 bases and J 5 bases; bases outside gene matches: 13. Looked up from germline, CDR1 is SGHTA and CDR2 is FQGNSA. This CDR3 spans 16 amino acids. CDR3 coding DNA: TGTGCCAGCAGCCCCCTAGGGGGGACTAGGTGGGAGACCCAGTACTTC. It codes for CASSPLGGTRWETQYF. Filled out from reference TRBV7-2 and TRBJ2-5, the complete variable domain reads GAGVSQSPSNKVTEKGKDVELRCDPISGHTALYWYRQSLGQGLEFLIYFQGNSAPDKSGLPSDRFSAERTGGSVSTLTIQRTQQEDSAVYLCASSPLGGTRWETQYFGPGTRLLVL.

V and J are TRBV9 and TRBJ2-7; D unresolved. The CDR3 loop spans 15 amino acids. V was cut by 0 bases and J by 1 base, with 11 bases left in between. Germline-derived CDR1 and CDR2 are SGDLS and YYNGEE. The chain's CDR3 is CASSVGWLASYEQYF. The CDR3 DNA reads TGTGCCAGCAGCGTAGGTTGGCTCGCGTCCTACGAGCAGTACTTC.

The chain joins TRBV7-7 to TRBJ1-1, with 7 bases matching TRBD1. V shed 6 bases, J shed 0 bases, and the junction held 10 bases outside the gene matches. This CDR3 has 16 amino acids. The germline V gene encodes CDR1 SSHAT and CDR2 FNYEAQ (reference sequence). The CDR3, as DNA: TGTGCCAGCAGATCCGGGACAGAGAATTTGAACACTGAAGCTTTCTTT. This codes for CASRSGTENLNTEAFF.

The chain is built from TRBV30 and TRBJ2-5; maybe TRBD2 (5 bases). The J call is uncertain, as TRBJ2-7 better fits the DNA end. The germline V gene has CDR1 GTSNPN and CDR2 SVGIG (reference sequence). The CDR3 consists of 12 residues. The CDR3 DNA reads TGTGCCTGCCCAGCAATTGCGGGCGAGCAGTACTTC. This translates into CACPAIAGEQYF.

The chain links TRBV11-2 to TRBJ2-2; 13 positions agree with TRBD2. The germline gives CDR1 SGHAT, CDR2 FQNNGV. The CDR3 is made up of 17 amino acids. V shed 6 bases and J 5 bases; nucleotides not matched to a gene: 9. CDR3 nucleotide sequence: TGTGCCAGCAGACCACTAGCGGGAGGGCCTCGGACCGGGGAGCTGTTTTTT. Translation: CASRPLAGGPRTGELFF. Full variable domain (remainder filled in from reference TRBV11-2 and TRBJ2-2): EAGVAQSPRYKIIEKRQSVAFWCNPISGHATLYWYQQILGQGPKLLIQFQNNGVVDDSQLPKDRFSAERLKGVDSTLKIQPAKLEDSAVYLCASRPLAGGPRTGELFFGEGSRLTVL.

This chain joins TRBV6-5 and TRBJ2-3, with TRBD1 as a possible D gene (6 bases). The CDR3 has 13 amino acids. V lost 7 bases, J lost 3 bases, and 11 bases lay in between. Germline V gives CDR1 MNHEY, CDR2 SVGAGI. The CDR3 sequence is CASTQTGTDTQYF. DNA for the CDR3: TGTGCCAGCACACAGACAGGAACAGATACGCAGTATTTT.

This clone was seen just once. CDR3 residues: CSVGREGRTEQYF. The CDR3, as DNA: TGCAGCGTTGGGCGGGAGGGCCGAACCGAGCAGTACTTC. The chain links TRBV29-1 to TRBJ2-5; 9 bases match TRBD2. The end of the DNA aligns better with TRBJ2-7, so the J call may be wrong. CDR1 is SQVTM, CDR2 ANQGSEA, per germline. This CDR3 has 13 amino acids.

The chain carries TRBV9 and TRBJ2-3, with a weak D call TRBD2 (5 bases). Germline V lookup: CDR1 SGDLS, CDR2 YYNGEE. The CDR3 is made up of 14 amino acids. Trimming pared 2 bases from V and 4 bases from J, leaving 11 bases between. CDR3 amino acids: CASSVNGMSDTQYF. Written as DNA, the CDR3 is TGTGCCAGCAGCGTTAACGGGATGTCAGATACGCAGTATTTT.